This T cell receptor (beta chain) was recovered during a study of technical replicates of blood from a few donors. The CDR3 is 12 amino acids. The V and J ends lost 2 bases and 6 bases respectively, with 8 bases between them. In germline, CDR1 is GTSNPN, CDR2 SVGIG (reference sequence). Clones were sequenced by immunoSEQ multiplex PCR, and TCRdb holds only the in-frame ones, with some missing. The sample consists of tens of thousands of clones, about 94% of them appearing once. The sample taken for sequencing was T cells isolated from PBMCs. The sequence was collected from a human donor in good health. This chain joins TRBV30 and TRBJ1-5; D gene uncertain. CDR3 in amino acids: CAWSSTAQPQHF. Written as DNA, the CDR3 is TGTGCCTGGAGTTCTACTGCTCAGCCCCAGCATTTT.